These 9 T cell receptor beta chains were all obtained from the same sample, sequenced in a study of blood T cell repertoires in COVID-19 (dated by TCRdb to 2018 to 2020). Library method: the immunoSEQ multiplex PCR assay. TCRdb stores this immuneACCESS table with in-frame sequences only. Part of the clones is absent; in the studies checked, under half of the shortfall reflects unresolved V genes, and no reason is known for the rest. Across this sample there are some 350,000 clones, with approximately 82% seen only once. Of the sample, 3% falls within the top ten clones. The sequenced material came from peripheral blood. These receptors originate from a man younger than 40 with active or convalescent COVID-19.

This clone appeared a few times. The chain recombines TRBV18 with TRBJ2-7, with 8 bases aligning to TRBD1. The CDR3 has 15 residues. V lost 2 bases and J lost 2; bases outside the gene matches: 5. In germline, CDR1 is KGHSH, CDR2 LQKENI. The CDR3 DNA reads TGTGCCAGCTCACCAGGGGGGACAGGACCCTACGAGCAGTACTTC. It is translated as CASSPGGTGPYEQYF.

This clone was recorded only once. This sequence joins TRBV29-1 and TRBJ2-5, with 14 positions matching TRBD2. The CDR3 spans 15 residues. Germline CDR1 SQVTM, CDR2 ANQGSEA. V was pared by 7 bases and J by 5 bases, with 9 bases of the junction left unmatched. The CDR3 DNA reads TGCAGCGGAAAAAGACTAGCGGGGGGGTTGGAGACCCAGTACTTC. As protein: CSGKRLAGGLETQYF.

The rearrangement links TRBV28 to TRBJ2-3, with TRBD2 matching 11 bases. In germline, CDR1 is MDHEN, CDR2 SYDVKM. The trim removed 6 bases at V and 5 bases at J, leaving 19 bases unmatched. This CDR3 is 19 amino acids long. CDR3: CASSSPGLAGGSRGDTQYF. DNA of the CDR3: TGTGCCAGCAGCTCCCCTGGGCTAGCGGGAGGCTCGCGGGGAGATACGCAGTATTTT.

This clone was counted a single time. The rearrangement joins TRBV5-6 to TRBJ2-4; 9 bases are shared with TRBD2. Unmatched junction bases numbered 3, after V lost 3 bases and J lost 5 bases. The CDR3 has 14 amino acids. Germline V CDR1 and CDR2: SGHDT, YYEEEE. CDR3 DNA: TGTGCCAGCAGCTCGGGCGGGGGGGAAAACATTCAGTACTTC. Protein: CASSSGGGENIQYF.

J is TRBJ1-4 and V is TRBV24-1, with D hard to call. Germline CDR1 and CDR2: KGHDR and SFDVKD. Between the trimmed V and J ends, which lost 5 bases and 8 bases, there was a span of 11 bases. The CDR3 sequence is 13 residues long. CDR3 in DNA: TGTGCCACCAGTGCCATTTCGGGGGAAAAACTGTTTTTT. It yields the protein CATSAISGEKLFF.

The CDR3 sequence: CASSLDAGAGTDTQYF. DNA for the CDR3: TGTGCCAGCAGCTTAGATGCAGGGGCTGGCACAGATACGCAGTATTTT. This rearrangement joins TRBV7-2 to TRBJ2-3; D may be TRBD1 (6 bases). Germline-derived CDR1 and CDR2 are SGHTA and FQGNSA. The CDR3 has 16 residues. The germline V and J ends were trimmed by 1 base and 1 base, with 12 bases remaining between them.

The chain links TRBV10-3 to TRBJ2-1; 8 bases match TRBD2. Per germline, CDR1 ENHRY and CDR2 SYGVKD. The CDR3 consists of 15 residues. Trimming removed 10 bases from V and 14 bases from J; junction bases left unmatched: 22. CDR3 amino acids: CATMPAGGQGSREFF. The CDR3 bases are TGTGCCACCATGCCGGCGGGGGGCCAGGGTAGTAGGGAGTTCTTC.

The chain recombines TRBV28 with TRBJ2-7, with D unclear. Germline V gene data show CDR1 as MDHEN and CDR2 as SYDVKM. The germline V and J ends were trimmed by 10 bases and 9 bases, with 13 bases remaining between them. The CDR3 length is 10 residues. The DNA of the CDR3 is TGTGCCACCCTCGAGAATCGGCAGTACTTC. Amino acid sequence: CATLENRQYF.

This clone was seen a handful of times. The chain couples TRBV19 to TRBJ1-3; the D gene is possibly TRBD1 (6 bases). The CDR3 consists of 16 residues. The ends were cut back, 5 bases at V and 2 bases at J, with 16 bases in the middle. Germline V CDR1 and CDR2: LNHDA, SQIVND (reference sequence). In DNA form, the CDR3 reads TGTGCCAGTAGTCCCTATCAGGGGACGACTGGAAACACCATATATTTT. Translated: CASSPYQGTTGNTIYF.